This T cell receptor (beta chain) was sequenced for a study of T-cell memory formation after mild COVID-19 (dated by TCRdb to the early 2020s). Looking at the study overall: Most TCR sequence clusters were specific to one of the two donors. Longitudinal TCRalpha and TCRbeta repertoire sequencing tracked T-cell clones expanding and contracting after mild COVID-19 in a couple of donors. The cohort comprised two young, previously healthy adult volunteers, one female and one male.

Relative to germline, V is 4 bases shorter and J is 4 bases shorter, with 17 bases between their ends. CDR3 length: 16 amino acids, cysteine to phenylalanine. The DNA shown is the 48-base CDR3, in frame from base 1. For CDR1 and CDR2, the germline V gene (reference sequence) lists SGHNT and YYREEE. Ficoll-Paque density gradient centrifugation was the method used to isolate PBMCs. This clonotype showed up many times. What this receptor recognizes is not known. No clone much larger than this one lies a single base away; base qualities are absent. Overall study results and their limits: Contracting CD4+ clones appeared mostly in the CM and EM memory subsets, whereas CD8+ clones were enriched in EMRA. Some responding clones were detected in pre-infection memory, which suggested that pre-existing cross-reactive memory T cells had joined the SARS-CoV-2 response. Balanced CD4/CD8 phenotypes were observed for clones contracting from day 15 to 85, whereas a bias towards CD4+ was observed for a second wave of clones expanding from day 15 to 37. Whether the second-wave clones peaking on day 37 were SARS-CoV-2 specific was not confirmed. The study included only a couple of mild cases, and larger cohorts that include severe cases with pre-infection samples were judged to be necessary.

The sequencer was an Illumina NovaSeq 6000. TCRalpha and TCRbeta cDNA libraries were built by 5'RACE with constant-segment primers, adding sample barcodes and unique molecular identifiers. Trizol reagent was used to extract RNA from every sample. Libraries were amplified in two PCR steps, with a second sample barcode and Illumina TruSeq adapters added in the second step. Sequencing of libraries was performed on an Illumina NovaSeq with 2 x 150 bp paired-end reads. Turning to the authors' computational methods: Reads were demultiplexed and collapsed into UMI-guided consensus sequences with migec v1.2.7. Using mixcr v2.1.11, UMI consensuses were aligned to TRA and TRB V and J templates and then assembled into clonotypes. Expanded or contracted clonotypes were those called significant by both edgeR and NoisET, with noise models trained on biological replicates. For edgeR calls, the cutoffs were a false discovery rate-adjusted p below 0.01 and a log2 fold-change threshold of 1. PCA with hierarchical clustering of max-normalized trajectories of the 1000 most abundant clonotypes was used as exploratory dynamics analysis. Separately sequenced CD4+ and CD8+ repertoires were used to assign the CD4 or CD8 phenotype of responding clones. Using fastp trimming at Q25 and MiXCR clonotype assembly, TCRdb reanalyzed the public sequencing data and kept in-frame beta chains. Under each unique CDR3 protein, matching rows form one entry showing the most common genes and DNA. Clone size and V and J calls follow TCRdb, not the original study. In this sample the table shows 90,000 to 120,000 distinct CDR3 sequences, over 8.5% of which occur a single time. The top ten clones comprise about 40% of the sample.

The sequence was obtained from a man aged 18-30 years who had mild COVID-19 (a few samples of this study predate the infection). The sample titles of this study are shuffled in the database, so cell type and time point are left out; the donor was told from shared clones. The rearrangement combines TRBV5-4 with TRBJ2-2, and TRBD2 may be the D gene, going by 6 matching bases. Sequencing input: PBMCs or a T cell subset sorted from them (not recorded which). The sequenced DNA: TGTGCCAGCAGCACCAAGAGTAGCGGAAGCACCGGGGAGCTGTTTTTT. Its amino acids are CASSTKSSGSTGELFF. Joined to the reference TRBV5-4 and TRBJ2-2 proteins, this CDR3 gives the full variable domain: ETGVTQSPTHLIKTRGQQVTLRCSSQSGHNTVSWYQQALGQGPQFIFQYYREEENGRGNFPPRFSGLQFPNYSSELNVNALELDDSALYLCASSTKSSGSTGELFFGEGSRLTVL.